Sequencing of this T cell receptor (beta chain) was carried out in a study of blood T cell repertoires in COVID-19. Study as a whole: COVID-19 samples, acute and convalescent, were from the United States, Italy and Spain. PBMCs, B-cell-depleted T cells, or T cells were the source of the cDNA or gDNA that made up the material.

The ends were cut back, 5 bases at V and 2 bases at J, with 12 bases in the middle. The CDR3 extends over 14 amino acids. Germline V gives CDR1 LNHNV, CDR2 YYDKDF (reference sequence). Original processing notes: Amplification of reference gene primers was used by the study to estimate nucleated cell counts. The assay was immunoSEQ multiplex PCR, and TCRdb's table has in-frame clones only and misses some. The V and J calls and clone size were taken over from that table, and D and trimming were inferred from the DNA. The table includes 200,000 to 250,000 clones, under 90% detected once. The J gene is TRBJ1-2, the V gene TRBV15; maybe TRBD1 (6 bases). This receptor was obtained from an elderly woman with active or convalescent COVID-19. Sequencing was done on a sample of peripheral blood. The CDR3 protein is CATSPGGGNYGYTF. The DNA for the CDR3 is TGTGCCACCAGCCCGGGAGGGGGGAACTATGGCTACACCTTC.